Presented here are 29 T cell receptor beta chains from one specimen sequenced in a study of OX40 agonist ivuxolimab in advanced cancers. This table comes from immunoSEQ multiplex PCR, and its TCRdb copy is limited to in-frame clones, with some not included. This sample has just under 85,000 clones, with roughly 85% found just once. Specimen: CD4+ or CD8+ T cells sorted from blood, collected in a trial of the OX40 agonist ivuxolimab. All receptors come from an adult with an advanced solid tumor such as melanoma, head and neck, liver or kidney cancer.

The rearrangement uses TRBV7-2 and TRBJ1-2; no clear D. The V gene lost 1 base and the J gene lost 0 bases, with 9 bases spanning the gap. CDR3 size: 15 residues. CDR1 and CDR2 (germline): SGHTA, FQGNSA. CDR3 in amino acids: CASSLGRVANYGYTF. CDR3 coding DNA: TGTGCCAGCAGCTTAGGGAGGGTTGCTAACTATGGCTACACCTTC.

The chain has TRBV11-2 and TRBJ1-1; no definite D call. This CDR3 comprises 18 residues. Trimming left V 1 base short and J 1 base short, with 19 bases between. Germline V gene sequence: CDR1 SGHAT, CDR2 FQNNGV. CDR3 region: CASSLALSGASANTEAFF. DNA for the CDR3: TGTGCCAGCAGCTTAGCCCTTTCAGGAGCATCCGCGAACACTGAAGCTTTCTTT.

This chain connects TRBV19 to TRBJ2-5; 10 positions agree with TRBD1. The CDR3 extends over 15 amino acids. Germline values: CDR1 LNHDA, CDR2 SQIVND (reference sequence). Losses at the gene ends were 6 bases for V and 4 bases for J; bases not matched to a gene: 8. CDR3 loop: CASSSTGGVGETQYF. The DNA of the CDR3 is TGTGCCAGTAGCTCGACAGGGGGCGTAGGAGAGACCCAGTACTTC. Full variable domain (remainder filled in from reference TRBV19 and TRBJ2-5): DGGITQSPKYLFRKEGQNVTLSCEQNLNHDAMYWYRQDPGQGLRLIYYSQIVNDFQKGDIAEGYSVSREKKESFPLTVTSAQKNPTAFYLCASSSTGGVGETQYFGPGTRLLVL.

This clone was counted a few times. The rearrangement uses TRBV2 and TRBJ1-6, with D tentatively TRBD1 (6 bases). Per germline, CDR1 SNHLY and CDR2 FYNNEI. Between the trimmed V and J ends, which lost 8 bases and 4 bases, there was a span of 18 bases. The CDR3 has 16 residues. The CDR3 DNA reads as TGTGCCAGCCGCAGGGGCCGGGGACTTTATAATTCACCCCTCCACTTT. Residues: CASRRGRGLYNSPLHF.

The chain is built from TRBV9 and TRBJ2-1, with TRBD1 matching 8 bases. J lost 9 bases, V lost 2 bases, and 10 bases had no gene match. Germline-derived CDR1 and CDR2 are SGDLS and YYNGEE. This CDR3 spans 15 amino acids. The DNA of the CDR3 is TGTGCCAGCAGCGTGTCAGGACAGGGACCGGGTGAGCAGTTCTTC. Translation gives CASSVSGQGPGEQFF.

The chain employs TRBV7-2 and TRBJ1-1; 7 positions agree with TRBD1. Germline V gene data show CDR1 as SGHTA and CDR2 as FQGNSA. This CDR3 is 14 amino acids long. The V gene end was trimmed by 4 bases and the J gene end by 6 bases; junction bases not matched to a gene: 8. The CDR3 loop is CASSSKGAPAEAFF. In DNA form, the CDR3 reads TGTGCCAGCAGCTCGAAGGGGGCGCCGGCTGAAGCTTTCTTT.

The chain links TRBV6-6 to TRBJ1-1; 8 nucleotides match TRBD1. Germline lookup yields CDR1 MNHNY and CDR2 SVGAGI (reference sequence). V shed 3 bases, J shed 8 bases, and the junction held 11 bases outside the gene matches. The length of the CDR3 is 15 residues. In DNA form, the CDR3 reads TGTGCCAGCAGTTATTACCAGGGGGCTTCAGACGAAGCTTTCTTT. It is translated as CASSYYQGASDEAFF.

The V gene is TRBV7-2, the J gene TRBJ2-3, with TRBD2 matching over 9 bases. There are 16 residues in the CDR3. The germline V gene encodes CDR1 SGHTA and CDR2 FQGNSA. The V segment lost 7 bases and the J segment 4 bases; nucleotides outside the gene matches: 12. CDR3 region: CASNMNAGGLADTQYF. In nucleotides, the CDR3 is TGTGCCAGCAACATGAACGCGGGGGGGCTCGCAGATACGCAGTATTTT.

The chain is built from TRBV7-3 and TRBJ1-2; 8 bases fit TRBD1. CDR3 size: 14 residues. Trimming at V came to 0 bases and at J to 6 bases, leaving 3 bases not matched to a gene. Germline V CDR1 and CDR2: SGHTA, FQGTGA. The chain's CDR3 is CASSLTAQGDGYTF. Written as DNA, the CDR3 is TGTGCCAGCAGCTTAACGGCACAGGGGGATGGCTACACCTTC.

The CDR3 reads CASSFYARGSYGYTF. The CDR3 DNA is TGTGCCAGCAGCTTCTATGCACGGGGATCCTATGGCTACACCTTC. The V and J genes are TRBV7-8 and TRBJ1-2; the D is unclear. This CDR3 has 15 amino acids. Trimming pared 3 bases from V and 4 bases from J, leaving 15 bases between. The germline CDR1 and CDR2 sequences are SGHVS and FQNEAQ. The variable domain in full, with the rest retrieved from reference TRBV7-8 and TRBJ1-2, is GAGVSQSPRYKVAKRGQDVALRCDPISGHVSLFWYQQALGQGPEFLTYFQNEAQLDKSGLPSDRFFAERPEGSVSTLKIQRTQQEDSAVYLCASSFYARGSYGYTFGSGTRLTVV.

The rearrangement joins TRBV30 to TRBJ2-2; 7 positions match TRBD2. V was pared by 4 bases and J by 4 bases, with 6 bases of the junction left unmatched. CDR1 is GTSNPN, CDR2 SVGIG, per germline (reference sequence). The CDR3 extends over 14 amino acids. For the CDR3, the DNA is TGTGCCTGGACCTCATGGGGGGGCACCGGGGAGCTGTTTTTT. Translated, it gives CAWTSWGGTGELFF.

This clone has only one observation. V and J are TRBV7-9 and TRBJ1-1; possibly TRBD1 for D (6 bases). Deletions cut 5 bases from V and 3 bases from J, with 7 bases between. Germline lookup yields CDR1 SEHNR and CDR2 FQNEAQ (reference sequence). The CDR3 covers 12 residues. The CDR3 DNA is TGTGCCAGCAGCGGACAGTACACTGAAGCTTTCTTT. This gives the protein CASSGQYTEAFF.

In the case of this clone: Within the sample, other DNA sequences also encode this same CDR3. The chain recombines TRBV5-1 with TRBJ2-3; D ambiguous. The CDR3 runs 12 residues. Germline values: CDR1 SGHRS, CDR2 YFSETQ. V was shortened by 0 bases and J by 4 bases, with 3 bases between the two germline ends. This CDR3 reads CASSLAADTQYF. The CDR3 DNA reads TGCGCCAGCAGCTTGGCTGCAGATACGCAGTATTTT. The complete variable domain, with remaining parts taken from reference TRBV5-1 and TRBJ2-3, reads KAGVTQTPRYLIKTRGQQVTLSCSPISGHRSVSWYQQTPGQGLQFLFEYFSETQRNKGNFPGRFSGRQFSNSRSEMNVSTLELGDSALYLCASSLAADTQYFGPGTRLTVL.

This clone was seen just once. The rearrangement joins TRBV30 to TRBJ1-6, with TRBD1 as a possible D gene (6 bases). There are 15 residues in the CDR3. In germline, CDR1 is GTSNPN, CDR2 SVGIG (reference sequence). Trimming stripped 1 base from V and 9 bases from J, with 16 bases between. The CDR3 loop reads CAWSGFPGGGSPLHF. Here the CDR3 DNA reads TGTGCCTGGAGTGGATTTCCCGGGGGCGGTTCACCCCTCCACTTT.

The rearrangement links TRBV27 to TRBJ1-1, with TRBD1 identical over 9 bases. Looked up from germline, CDR1 is MNHEY and CDR2 is SMNVEV (reference sequence). Trimming removed 7 bases from V and 5 bases from J; junction bases left unmatched: 20. CDR3 size: 18 residues. CDR3 DNA: TGTGCCAGCACCCTCCGCCCCCCAGCGACAGGGGGAACTACTGAAGCTTTCTTT. Its translation is CASTLRPPATGGTTEAFF.

The rearrangement links TRBV7-6 to TRBJ1-1; no firm D call. This CDR3 spans 15 amino acids. The V gene lost 7 bases and the J gene lost 0 bases, with 15 bases spanning the gap. Per the germline V gene, CDR1 is SGHVS and CDR2 is FNYEAQ. The CDR3 protein is CASTTAKGLNTEAFF. The DNA for the CDR3 is TGTGCCAGCACCACGGCCAAGGGTTTGAACACTGAAGCTTTCTTT.

The rearrangement joins TRBV9 to TRBJ2-1; D is perhaps TRBD1 (5 bases). Germline CDR1 reads SGDLS; CDR2 reads YYNGEE. CDR3 length: 13 residues. Between the trimmed V and J ends, which lost 0 bases and 10 bases, there was a span of 11 bases. Here the CDR3 reads CASSVALAGEQFF. The CDR3 bases are TGTGCCAGCAGCGTAGCCTTAGCAGGGGAGCAGTTCTTC.

This rearrangement joins TRBV4-2 to TRBJ2-5; 7 nucleotides line up with TRBD2. CDR1 LGHNA and CDR2 YNFKEQ come from the germline V gene. V lost 3 bases and J lost 2; bases outside the gene matches: 9. CDR3 length equals 16 residues. In nucleotides, the CDR3 is TGTGCCAGCAGCCAGGGGGGACTATTGACACAAGAGACCCAGTACTTC. Protein product: CASSQGGLLTQETQYF.

This chain uses TRBV6-1 with TRBJ2-7; D may be TRBD2 (7 bases). This CDR3 is built from 13 residues. From germline, CDR1 is MNHNS and CDR2 SASEGT. This CDR3 is CASSEGGGGNLFV. CDR3 bases: TGTGCCAGCAGTGAAGGTGGGGGGGGCAACCTATTTGTT.

The J gene is TRBJ1-3, the V gene TRBV19; 7 nucleotides match TRBD1. The V gene end was trimmed by 6 bases and the J gene end by 1 base; junction bases not matched to a gene: 12. There are 17 residues in the CDR3. Germline V gives CDR1 LNHDA, CDR2 SQIVND (reference sequence). CDR3 amino acids: CASSRGIPGGSGNTIYF. In DNA form, the CDR3 reads TGTGCCAGTAGCCGGGGAATACCAGGGGGATCTGGAAACACCATATATTTT.

CDR3 sequence: CASGEIQPQHF. CDR3 coding DNA: TGTGCTAGTGGGGAGATTCAGCCCCAGCATTTT. The chain links TRBV12-5 to TRBJ1-5; D ambiguous. Looked up from germline, CDR1 is LGHNT and CDR2 is FRNRAP. This CDR3 region has 11 residues. V was clipped by 6 bases and J by 6 bases, with 6 bases between them.

This chain joins TRBV5-1 and TRBJ1-5, with D maybe TRBD1 (6 bases). V shed 0 bases and J shed 4 bases, with 14 bases lying between them. Germline V lookup: CDR1 SGHRS, CDR2 YFSETQ. The CDR3 spans 16 residues. This chain's CDR3 is CASSLGTGTQNQPQHF. In DNA form, the CDR3 reads TGCGCCAGCAGCTTGGGTACAGGGACTCAAAATCAGCCCCAGCATTTT.

This clone was recorded only once. This chain links TRBV28 with TRBJ1-2; D perhaps matches TRBD1 (5 bases). V lost 3 bases and J lost 7, with 15 bases in between. Germline V CDR1 and CDR2: MDHEN, SYDVKM. The CDR3 runs 14 residues. CDR3 residues: CASSFSAGGFGYTF. CDR3 DNA: TGTGCCAGCAGTTTCTCCGCGGGGGGTTTTGGCTACACCTTC.

CDR3 bases: TGTGCCAGCAGTGACGGGGGTGGACGGACGACCGGGGAGCTGTTTTTT. Its translation: CASSDGGGRTTGELFF. The chain links TRBV6-4 to TRBJ2-2, with D perhaps being TRBD1 or TRBD2 (5 bases each). The CDR3 has 16 residues. Germline CDR1 and CDR2: MRHNA and SNTAGT. Trimming cost V 2 bases and J 5 bases, with 15 bases left between them.

The V and J genes are TRBV18 and TRBJ1-1; D ambiguous. Germline-derived CDR1 and CDR2 are KGHSH and LQKENI. The CDR3 extends over 15 amino acids. V lost 1 base to trimming and J lost 2 bases, with 11 bases between them. The CDR3 DNA follows: TGTGCCAGCTCACCACAGGACCGGGTAAACACTGAAGCTTTCTTT. This encodes CASSPQDRVNTEAFF.

The rearrangement uses TRBV7-2 and TRBJ2-3; D is possibly TRBD2 (5 bases). The CDR3 is made up of 12 amino acids. The germline V and J ends were trimmed by 4 bases and 6 bases, with 8 bases remaining between them. CDR1 and CDR2 from the germline V gene are SGHTA and FQGNSA. Here the CDR3 DNA reads TGTGCCAGCAGCTCCGGGGTGGATACGCAGTATTTT. Amino acid sequence: CASSSGVDTQYF.

Notes on this clone: This same CDR3 is encoded by further DNA sequences in the sample. This chain joins TRBV6-1 and TRBJ1-5, with a weak D call TRBD1 (5 bases). The CDR3 has 13 residues. The V gene lost 5 bases and the J gene lost 4 bases, with 9 bases spanning the gap. Germline V gene data show CDR1 as MNHNS and CDR2 as SASEGT. This CDR3 is CASSPWGNQPQHF. The CDR3 bases are TGTGCCAGCAGTCCCTGGGGGAATCAGCCCCAGCATTTT.

The chain is built from TRBV10-3 and TRBJ2-5; D unclear. Trimming cost V 6 bases and J 5 bases, with 22 bases left between them. Germline assignment: CDR1 ENHRY and CDR2 SYGVKD. The CDR3 spans 16 residues. As DNA, the CDR3 is TGTGCCATCAGCGACCCCTGGGCAGAGACTCGGGAGACCCAGTACTTC. Its protein product is CAISDPWAETRETQYF.

This chain connects TRBV7-6 to TRBJ1-5, with a weak D call TRBD1 (6 bases). Trimming pared 4 bases from V and 4 bases from J, leaving 8 bases between. The length of the CDR3 is 13 residues. CDR1 and CDR2 (germline): SGHVS, FNYEAQ. Written as DNA, the CDR3 is TGTGCCAGCAGCTCCGGACAGAATCAGCCCCAGCATTTT. Protein sequence: CASSSGQNQPQHF.